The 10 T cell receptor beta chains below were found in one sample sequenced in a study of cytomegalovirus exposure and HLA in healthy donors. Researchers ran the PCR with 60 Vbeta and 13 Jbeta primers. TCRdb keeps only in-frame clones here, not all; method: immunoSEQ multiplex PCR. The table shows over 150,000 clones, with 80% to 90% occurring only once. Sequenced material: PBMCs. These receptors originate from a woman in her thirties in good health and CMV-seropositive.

The CDR3 coding sequence is TGTGCCAGCGGGGGGTTGAGGGGATTACTATACTACACCTTC. Translation: CASGGLRGLLYYTF. The chain employs TRBV28 and TRBJ1-2; tentative D call: TRBD1 (5 bases). The germline gives CDR1 MDHEN, CDR2 SYDVKM. Trimming cost V 8 bases and J 10 bases, with 23 bases left between them. The CDR3 contains 14 residues.

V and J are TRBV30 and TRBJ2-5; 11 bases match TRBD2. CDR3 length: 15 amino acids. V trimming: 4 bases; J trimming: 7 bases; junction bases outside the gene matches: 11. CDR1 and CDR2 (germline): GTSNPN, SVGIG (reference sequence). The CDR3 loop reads CAWTSPGTSGGTQYF. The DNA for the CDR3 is TGTGCCTGGACATCTCCCGGGACTAGCGGCGGGACCCAGTACTTC.

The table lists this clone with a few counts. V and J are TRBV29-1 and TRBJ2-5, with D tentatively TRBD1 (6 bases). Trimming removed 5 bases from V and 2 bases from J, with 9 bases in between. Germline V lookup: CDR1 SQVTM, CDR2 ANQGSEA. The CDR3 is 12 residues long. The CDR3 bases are TGCAGCGTTTATCAGGGGCAAGAGACCCAGTACTTC. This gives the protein CSVYQGQETQYF. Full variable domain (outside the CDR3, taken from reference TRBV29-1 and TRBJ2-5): SAVISQKPSRDICQRGTSLTIQCQVDSQVTMMFWYRQQPGQSLTLIATANQGSEATYESGFVIDKFPISRPNLTFSTLTVSNMSPEDSSIYLCSVYQGQETQYFGPGTRLLVL.

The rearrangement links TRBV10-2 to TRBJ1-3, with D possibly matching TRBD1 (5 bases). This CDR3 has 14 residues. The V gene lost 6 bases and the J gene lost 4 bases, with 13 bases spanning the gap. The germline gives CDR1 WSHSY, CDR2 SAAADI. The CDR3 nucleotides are TGCGCCAGCAGGGGGTCAGGGTCAGGAAACACCATATATTTT. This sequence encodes CASRGSGSGNTIYF.

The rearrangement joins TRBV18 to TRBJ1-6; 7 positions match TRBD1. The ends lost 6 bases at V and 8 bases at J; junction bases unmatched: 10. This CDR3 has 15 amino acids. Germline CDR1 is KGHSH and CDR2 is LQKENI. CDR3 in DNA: TGTGCCAGCTCCCTCCCCCGGGACAGCGATTCACCCCTCCACTTT. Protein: CASSLPRDSDSPLHF.

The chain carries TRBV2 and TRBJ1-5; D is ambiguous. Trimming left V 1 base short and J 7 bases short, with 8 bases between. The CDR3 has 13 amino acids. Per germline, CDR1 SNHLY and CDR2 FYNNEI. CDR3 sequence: CASSEGPGQPQHF. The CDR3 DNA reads TGTGCCAGCAGTGAAGGTCCGGGGCAGCCCCAGCATTTT.

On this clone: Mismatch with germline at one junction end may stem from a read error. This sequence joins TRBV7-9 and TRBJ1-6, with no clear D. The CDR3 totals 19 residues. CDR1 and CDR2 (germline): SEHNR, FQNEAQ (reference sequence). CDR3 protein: CSSSLVRPTKVPYNSPLHF. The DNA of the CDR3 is TGTTCCAGCAGCTTAGTTCGTCCCACTAAGGTCCCCTATAATTCACCCCTCCACTTT.

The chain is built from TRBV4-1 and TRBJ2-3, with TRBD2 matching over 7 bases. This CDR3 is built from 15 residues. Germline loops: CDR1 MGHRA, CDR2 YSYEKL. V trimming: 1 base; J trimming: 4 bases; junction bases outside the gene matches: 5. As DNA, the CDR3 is TGCGCCAGCAGCCAAGGGGGAGGGTTGGCAGATACGCAGTATTTT. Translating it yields CASSQGGGLADTQYF.

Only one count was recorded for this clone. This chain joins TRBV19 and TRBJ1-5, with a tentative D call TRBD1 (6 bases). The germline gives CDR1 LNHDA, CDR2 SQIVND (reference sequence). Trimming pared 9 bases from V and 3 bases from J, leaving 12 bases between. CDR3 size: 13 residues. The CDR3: CASEGQINQPQHF. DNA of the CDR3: TGTGCCAGCGAAGGACAGATCAATCAGCCCCAGCATTTT.

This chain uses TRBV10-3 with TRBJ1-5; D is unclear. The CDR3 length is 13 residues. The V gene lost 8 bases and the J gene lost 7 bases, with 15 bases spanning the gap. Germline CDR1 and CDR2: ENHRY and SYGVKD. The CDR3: CAIGAGREQPQHF. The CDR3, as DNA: TGTGCCATCGGCGCGGGCAGAGAACAGCCCCAGCATTTT.